This T cell receptor (beta chain) was found in a study of cytomegalovirus exposure and HLA in healthy donors. General study results and limits: Certain sequence variants were highly shared and formed a cluster, and this cluster was likely a sequencing artifact. A later examination showed that TCR association rates differed by HLA locus, with DRB1 most and HLA-C fewest.

In regard to this clone: Its target is unknown.

Each donor's status was that of a healthy bone marrow donor. The CDR3 has 13 residues. V gave up 6 bases and J gave up 4 bases, with 12 bases separating them. In germline, CDR1 is ENHRY, CDR2 SYGVKD. The study ran its PCR with 60 Vbeta and 13 Jbeta primers. Sequenced by immunoSEQ multiplex PCR; TCRdb stores in-frame clones only, minus some. This listing includes 200,000 to 250,000 clones. Sequenced input: PBMCs. The receptor was isolated from a young woman in good health and CMV-seropositive. The rearrangement joins TRBV10-3 to TRBJ1-2; D not resolved. CDR3 DNA sequence: TGTGCCATCAGCCGGGAAGTTAGCTATGGCTACACCTTC. This translates into CAISREVSYGYTF.